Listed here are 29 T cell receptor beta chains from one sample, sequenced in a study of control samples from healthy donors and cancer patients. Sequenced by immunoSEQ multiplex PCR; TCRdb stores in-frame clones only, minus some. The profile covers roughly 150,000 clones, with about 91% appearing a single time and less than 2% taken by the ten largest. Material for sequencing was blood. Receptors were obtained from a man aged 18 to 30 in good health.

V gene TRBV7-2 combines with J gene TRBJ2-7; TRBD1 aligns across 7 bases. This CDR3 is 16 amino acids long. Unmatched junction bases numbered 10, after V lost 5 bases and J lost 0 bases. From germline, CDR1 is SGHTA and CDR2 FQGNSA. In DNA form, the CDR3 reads TGTGCCAGCAGCCGGTCGGCCGGGACAGTCTCCTACGAGCAGTACTTC. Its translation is CASSRSAGTVSYEQYF.

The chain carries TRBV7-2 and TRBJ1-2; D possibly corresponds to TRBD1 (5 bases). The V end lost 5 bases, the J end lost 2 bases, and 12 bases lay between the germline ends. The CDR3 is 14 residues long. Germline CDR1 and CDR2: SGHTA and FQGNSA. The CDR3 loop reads CASSAGGGNYGYTF. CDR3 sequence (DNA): TGTGCCAGCAGCGCCGGCGGGGGGAACTATGGCTACACCTTC.

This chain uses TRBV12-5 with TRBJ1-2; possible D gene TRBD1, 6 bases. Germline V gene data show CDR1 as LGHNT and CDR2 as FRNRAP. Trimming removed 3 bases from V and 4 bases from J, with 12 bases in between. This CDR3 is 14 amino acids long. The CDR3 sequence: CASGLKGVAYGYTF. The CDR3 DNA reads TGTGCTAGTGGTTTAAAGGGGGTGGCCTATGGCTACACCTTC.

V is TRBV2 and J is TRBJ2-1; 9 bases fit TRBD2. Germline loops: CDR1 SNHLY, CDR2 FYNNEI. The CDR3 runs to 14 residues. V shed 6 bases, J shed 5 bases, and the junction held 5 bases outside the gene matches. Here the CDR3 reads CASSSTSGNNEQFF. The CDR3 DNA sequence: TGTGCCAGCAGCTCGACTAGCGGTAACAATGAGCAGTTCTTC.

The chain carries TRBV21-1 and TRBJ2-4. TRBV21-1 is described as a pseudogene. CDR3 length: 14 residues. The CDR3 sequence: CASPPLLAKNIQYF. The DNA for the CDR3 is TGTGCCAGCCCCCCGCTGCTAGCCAAAAACATTCAGTACTTC.

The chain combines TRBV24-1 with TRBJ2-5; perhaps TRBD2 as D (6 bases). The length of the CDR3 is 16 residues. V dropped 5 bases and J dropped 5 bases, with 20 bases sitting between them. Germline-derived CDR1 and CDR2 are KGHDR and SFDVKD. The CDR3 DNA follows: TGTGCCACCAGTGTTATGGCAGCACATGGGGGGGAGACCCAGTACTTC. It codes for CATSVMAAHGGETQYF.

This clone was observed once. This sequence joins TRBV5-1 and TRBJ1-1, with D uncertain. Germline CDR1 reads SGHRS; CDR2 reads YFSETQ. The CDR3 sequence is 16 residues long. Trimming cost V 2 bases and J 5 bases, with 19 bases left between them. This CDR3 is CASSLEQPTTGTEAFF. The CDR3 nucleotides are TGCGCCAGCAGCTTAGAACAGCCGACCACGGGGACTGAAGCTTTCTTT.

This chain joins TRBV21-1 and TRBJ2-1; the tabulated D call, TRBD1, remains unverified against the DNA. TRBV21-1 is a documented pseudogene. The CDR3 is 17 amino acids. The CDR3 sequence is CASSSSPTGNVGNEQFF. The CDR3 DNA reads TGTGCCAGCAGCAGCAGCCCTACAGGGAACGTTGGGAATGAGCAGTTCTTC.

CDR3 region: CASSYGRGAGYTF. The CDR3 coding sequence is TGTGCCAGCAGCTACGGGAGGGGAGCGGGCTACACCTTC. V usage is TRBV7-9 and J usage is TRBJ1-2, with a possible D match to TRBD1 (5 bases). Germline assignment: CDR1 SEHNR and CDR2 FQNEAQ (reference sequence). The CDR3 loop spans 13 amino acids. V was pared by 4 bases and J by 8 bases, with 14 bases between.

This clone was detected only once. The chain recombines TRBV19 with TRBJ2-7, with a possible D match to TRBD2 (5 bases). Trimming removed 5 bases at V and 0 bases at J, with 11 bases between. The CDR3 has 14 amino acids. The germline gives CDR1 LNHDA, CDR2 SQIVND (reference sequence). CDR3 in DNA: TGTGCCAGTAGTGTCTCGGGGATCTCCTACGAGCAGTACTTC. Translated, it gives CASSVSGISYEQYF.

The CDR3 DNA sequence: TGTGCCAGTAGTTCACAGGGGAGGTGGTGGCAGACCCAGTACTTC. Its translation is CASSSQGRWWQTQYF. The chain combines TRBV19 with TRBJ2-5; D perhaps matches TRBD1 (7 bases). The CDR3 sequence is 15 residues long. Germline V lookup: CDR1 LNHDA, CDR2 SQIVND (reference sequence). V was shortened by 5 bases and J by 6 bases, with 19 bases between the two germline ends.

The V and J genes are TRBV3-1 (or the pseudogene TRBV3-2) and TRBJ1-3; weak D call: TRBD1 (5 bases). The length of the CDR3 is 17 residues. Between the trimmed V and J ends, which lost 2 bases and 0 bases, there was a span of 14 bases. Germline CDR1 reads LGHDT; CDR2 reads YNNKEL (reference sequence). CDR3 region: CASSQKGRRSSGNTIYF. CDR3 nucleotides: TGTGCCAGCAGCCAAAAGGGACGTCGAAGCTCTGGAAACACCATATATTTT.

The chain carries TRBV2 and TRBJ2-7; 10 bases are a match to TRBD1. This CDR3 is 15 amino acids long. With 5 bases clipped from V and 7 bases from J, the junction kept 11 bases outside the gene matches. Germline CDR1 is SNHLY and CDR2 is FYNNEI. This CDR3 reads CASSLGTGARQEQYF. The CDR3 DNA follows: TGTGCCAGCAGTTTGGGGACAGGGGCCAGGCAGGAGCAGTACTTC.

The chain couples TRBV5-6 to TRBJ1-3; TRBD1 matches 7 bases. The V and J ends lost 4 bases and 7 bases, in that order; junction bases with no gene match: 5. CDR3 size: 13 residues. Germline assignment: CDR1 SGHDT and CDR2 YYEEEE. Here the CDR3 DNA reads TGTGCCAGCAGCCGACAGGGATCTAACACCATATATTTT. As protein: CASSRQGSNTIYF.

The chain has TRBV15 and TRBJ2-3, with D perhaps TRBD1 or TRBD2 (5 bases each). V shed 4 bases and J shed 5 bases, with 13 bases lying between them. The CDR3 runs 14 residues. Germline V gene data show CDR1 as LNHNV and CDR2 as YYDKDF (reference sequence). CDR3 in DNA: TGTGCCACCAGCAACCGGGGCACCGGAGATACGCAGTATTTT. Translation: CATSNRGTGDTQYF. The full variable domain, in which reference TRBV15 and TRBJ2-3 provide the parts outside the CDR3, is DAMVIQNPRYQVTQFGKPVTLSCSQTLNHNVMYWYQQKSSQAPKLLFHYYDKDFNNEADTPDNFQSRRPNTSFCFLDIRSPGLGDTAMYLCATSNRGTGDTQYFGPGTRLTVL.

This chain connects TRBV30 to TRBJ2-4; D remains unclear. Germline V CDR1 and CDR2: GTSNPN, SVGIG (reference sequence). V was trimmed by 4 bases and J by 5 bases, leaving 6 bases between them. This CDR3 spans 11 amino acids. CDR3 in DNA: TGTGCCTGGATGGAGCAAAACATTCAGTACTTC. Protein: CAWMEQNIQYF. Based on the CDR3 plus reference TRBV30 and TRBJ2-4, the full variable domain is SQTIHQWPATLVQPVGSPLSLECTVEGTSNPNLYWYRQAAGRGLQLLFYSVGIGQISSEVPQNLSASRPQDRQFILSSKKLLLSDSGFYLCAWMEQNIQYFGAGTRLSVL.

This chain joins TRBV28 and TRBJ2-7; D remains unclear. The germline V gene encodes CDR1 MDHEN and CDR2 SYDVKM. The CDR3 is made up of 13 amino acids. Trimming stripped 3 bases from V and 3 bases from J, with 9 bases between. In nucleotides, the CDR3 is TGTGCCAGCAGTTTGGTGGGGAACTACGAGCAGTACTTC. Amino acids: CASSLVGNYEQYF.

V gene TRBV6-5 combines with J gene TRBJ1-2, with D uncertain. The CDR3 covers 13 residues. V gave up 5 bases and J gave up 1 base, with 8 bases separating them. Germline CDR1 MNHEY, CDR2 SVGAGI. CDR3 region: CASSKEGNYGYTF. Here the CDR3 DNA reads TGTGCCAGCAGTAAGGAGGGTAACTATGGCTACACCTTC.

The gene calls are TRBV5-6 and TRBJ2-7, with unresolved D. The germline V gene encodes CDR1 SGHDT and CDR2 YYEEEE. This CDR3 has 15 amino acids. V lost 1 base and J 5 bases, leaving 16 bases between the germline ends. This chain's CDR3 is CASSLQHGRRDEQYF. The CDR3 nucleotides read TGTGCCAGCAGCTTGCAACACGGGCGTAGGGACGAGCAGTACTTC.

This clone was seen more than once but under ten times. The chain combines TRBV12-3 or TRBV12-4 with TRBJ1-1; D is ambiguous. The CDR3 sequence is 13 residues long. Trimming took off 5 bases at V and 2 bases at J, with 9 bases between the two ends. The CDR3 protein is CASSPPPNTEAFF. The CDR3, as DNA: TGTGCCAGCAGTCCCCCGCCTAACACTGAAGCTTTCTTT.

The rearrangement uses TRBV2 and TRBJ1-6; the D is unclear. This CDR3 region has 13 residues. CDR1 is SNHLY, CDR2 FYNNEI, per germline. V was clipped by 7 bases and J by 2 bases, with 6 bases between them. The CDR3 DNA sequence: TGTGCCAGCACGTTGACCTATAATTCACCCCTCCACTTT. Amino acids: CASTLTYNSPLHF.

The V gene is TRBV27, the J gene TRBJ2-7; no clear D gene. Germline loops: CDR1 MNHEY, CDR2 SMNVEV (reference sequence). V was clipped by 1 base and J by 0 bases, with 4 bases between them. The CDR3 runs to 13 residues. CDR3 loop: CASSLFSSYEQYF. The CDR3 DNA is TGTGCCAGCAGTTTATTCAGCTCCTACGAGCAGTACTTC.

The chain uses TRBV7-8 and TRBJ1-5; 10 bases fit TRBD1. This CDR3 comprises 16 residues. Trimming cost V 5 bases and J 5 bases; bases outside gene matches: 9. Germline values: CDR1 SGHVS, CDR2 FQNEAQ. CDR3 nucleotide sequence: TGTGCCAGCAGCGCTAATCAGGGACAGGGGCATCAGCCCCAGCATTTT. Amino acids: CASSANQGQGHQPQHF. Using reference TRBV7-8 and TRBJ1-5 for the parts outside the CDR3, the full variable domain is GAGVSQSPRYKVAKRGQDVALRCDPISGHVSLFWYQQALGQGPEFLTYFQNEAQLDKSGLPSDRFFAERPEGSVSTLKIQRTQQEDSAVYLCASSANQGQGHQPQHFGDGTRLSIL.

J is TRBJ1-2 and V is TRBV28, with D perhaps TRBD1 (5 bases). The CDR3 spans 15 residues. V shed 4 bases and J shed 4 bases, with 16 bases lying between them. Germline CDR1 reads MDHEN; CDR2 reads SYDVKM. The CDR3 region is CASSSPAPGGYGYTF. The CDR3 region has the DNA TGTGCCAGCAGTTCCCCGGCCCCCGGGGGCTATGGCTACACCTTC.

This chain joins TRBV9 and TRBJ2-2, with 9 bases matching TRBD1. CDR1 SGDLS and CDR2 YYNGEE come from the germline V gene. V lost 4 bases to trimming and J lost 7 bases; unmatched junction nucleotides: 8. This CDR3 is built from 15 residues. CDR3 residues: CASSTPGTGIGELFF. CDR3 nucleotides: TGTGCCAGCAGCACACCCGGGACAGGGATCGGGGAGCTGTTTTTT. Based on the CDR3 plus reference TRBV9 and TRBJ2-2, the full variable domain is DSGVTQTPKHLITATGQRVTLRCSPRSGDLSVYWYQQSLDQGLQFLIQYYNGEERAKGNILERFSAQQFPDLHSELNLSSLELGDSALYFCASSTPGTGIGELFFGEGSRLTVL.

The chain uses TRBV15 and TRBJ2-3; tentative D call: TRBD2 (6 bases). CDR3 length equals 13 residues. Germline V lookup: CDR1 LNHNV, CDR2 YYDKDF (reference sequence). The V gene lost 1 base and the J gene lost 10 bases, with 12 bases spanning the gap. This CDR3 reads CATSRGTSGAQYF. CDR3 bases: TGTGCCACCAGCAGAGGGACGTCGGGGGCGCAGTATTTT.

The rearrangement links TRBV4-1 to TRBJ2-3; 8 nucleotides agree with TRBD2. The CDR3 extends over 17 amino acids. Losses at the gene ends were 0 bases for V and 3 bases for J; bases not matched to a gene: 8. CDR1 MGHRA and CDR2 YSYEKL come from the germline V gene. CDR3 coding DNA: TGCGCCAGCAGCCAAGATCGAGGAGCGGGGGTTACAGATACGCAGTATTTT. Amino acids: CASSQDRGAGVTDTQYF.

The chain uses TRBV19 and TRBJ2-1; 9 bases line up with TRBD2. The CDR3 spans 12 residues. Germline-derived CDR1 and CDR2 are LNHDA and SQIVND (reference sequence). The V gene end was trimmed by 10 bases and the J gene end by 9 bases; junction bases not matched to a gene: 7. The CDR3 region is CATAGGGGEQFF. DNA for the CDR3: TGTGCCACCGCGGGAGGGGGCGGTGAGCAGTTCTTC.

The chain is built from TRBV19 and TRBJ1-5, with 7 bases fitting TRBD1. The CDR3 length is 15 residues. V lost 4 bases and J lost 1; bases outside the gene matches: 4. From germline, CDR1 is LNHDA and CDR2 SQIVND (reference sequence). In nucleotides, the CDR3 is TGTGCCAGTAGTAGAGGGGGACAGAGCAATCAGCCCCAGCATTTT. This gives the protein CASSRGGQSNQPQHF.